The following is a TCR beta chain sequence with its context. Its target antigen remains unknown. No per-base quality is available; no much larger clone lies one base away. TCR CDR3 regions were amplified from genomic DNA by multiplex PCR using the deep immunoSEQ assay. Extracted genomic DNA from each cell subset was spread evenly across all wells of several immunoSEQ 96-well plates, with each plate serving as a replicate. For sorted subsets, each replicate PCR was loaded with 200 ng genomic DNA, equivalent to 25,000 to 30,000 T cell genomes. Purified libraries were quantified with a Qubit 3.0 fluorometer, sized on a Bioanalyzer 2100, and re-quantified with the KAPA Library Quantification kit. Each immunoSEQ 96-well plate was sequenced on its own single-read 150-cycle Illumina NextSeq 550 flow cell. Per the original workflow: Because only junctional sequences without quality scores were contained in the immunoSEQ output, filtering matching that applied to full-length reads could not be performed. Sequences were annotated with PyIR, a Python wrapper for IgBLAST v1.9, using IMGT germline references to assign V/J genes and CDR3. Any read was removed if the V/J assignment was weak (E-value above 1e-6), the CDR3 was missing, or the read contained stop codons, out-of-frame junctions, or ambiguous translated residues. A V3J clonotype was defined by an identical inferred V gene, J gene, and CDR3 amino acid sequence. Percentage overlap between repertoires was calculated by dividing the number of shared unique clonotypes by the size of the smaller repertoire. Repertoire richness was assessed with RTK rarefaction, the Chao1 estimator, and Recon v2.1 estimates of unobserved clonotypes. OLGA was used to compute generation probabilities for all TCRbeta clonotypes that the gDNA method yielded from a handful of donors. Here the immuneACCESS table is served through TCRdb, limited to in-frame sequences with V and J called. Missing clones are a known gap in these copies; in checked studies unresolved V genes cover under half, and the rest lacks a known reason. V, J and clone size are those of that table, while D and trimming were read from the DNA. A total of about 1,800,000 clones appear in this sample, about 94% of them only once. The top ten clonotypes cover 0.95% to 1.5% of the sample.

For the CD8 naive samples, CD45RO-negative cells were positively selected for CCR7, yielding a CD45RA+CCR7+ population from which TemRA cells were excluded. Donors were healthy HIV-negative adults with no recently reported acute infections or vaccinations. Only Caucasian adults living in Nashville, Tennessee, USA were represented among the donors. Blood was obtained by leukapheresis, after which PBMCs were separated by Ficoll-Histopaque density gradient centrifugation and cryopreserved in liquid nitrogen vapor phase. Purity and quantity of every magnetically sorted T cell population were checked by analytical flow cytometry. Genomic DNA was isolated from each sorted fraction and quantified by UV absorbance on a Nanodrop 2000c. These data originate in a study of shared clonotypes between healthy human individuals (TCRdb year 2020). As for the study more broadly: Three men and a couple of women, aged 18 to 49 years, made up the cohort. Blood TCR repertoires of about five healthy adults were deeply sequenced to estimate repertoire size and the extent of clonotype sharing between individuals. Per donor, leukapheresis produced somewhere between about 0.85 and 8.9 billion PBMCs. To increase sequencing depth and limit assay-specific biases, TCR repertoire library preparation and sequencing were carried out by different laboratories using diverse techniques. Per donor, three plates each were used for CD4 naive and CD4 memory, two for CD8 naive, and one for CD8 memory.

What the research found in general, with its limitations: Naive subsets generally had larger estimated clonotype richness than memory subsets did. Even with the large sequencing depth, rarefaction of the sorted-subset datasets indicated that sequencing was incomplete. Compared with non-shared clonotypes, the clonotypes found in all four sorted-subset donors had higher generation probabilities. Sampling was restricted to blood, and TCR repertoires in tissues likely differ from the TCR repertoires found in blood. Sharing across four donors was observed for around 4.8% of naive CD4, about 4% of naive CD8, over 2% of memory CD4, and roughly 0.4% of memory CD8 clonotypes. Based on pairwise subsampling, the degree of clonotype sharing among donors was expected to be affected by sequencing depth. The genetic and exposure-history diversity represented was limited by the small number of donors.

CDR1 is given as GTSNPN and CDR2 as SVGIG, both from the germline V gene (reference sequence). Measured from the cysteine to the phenylalanine, the CDR3 is 12 residues long. The only DNA kept is the CDR3, 36 bases in frame from the first base. V is clipped by 3 bases and J by 4 bases, and the sequence between their germline boundaries is 10 bases long. The sequence links TRBV30 to TRBJ2-7; the D segment could be TRBD1, given 6 matching bases. The TCR was taken from a man between 18 and 35 years old in good health. The sequenced material came from naive CD8+ T cells sorted from blood. The intended sense of this specimen's cell subset or site label: CD45RA+CCR7+. Here is the DNA: TGTGCCTGGAGAAGGACAGTTTACGAGCAGTACTTC. Translated, this gives CAWRRTVYEQYF.